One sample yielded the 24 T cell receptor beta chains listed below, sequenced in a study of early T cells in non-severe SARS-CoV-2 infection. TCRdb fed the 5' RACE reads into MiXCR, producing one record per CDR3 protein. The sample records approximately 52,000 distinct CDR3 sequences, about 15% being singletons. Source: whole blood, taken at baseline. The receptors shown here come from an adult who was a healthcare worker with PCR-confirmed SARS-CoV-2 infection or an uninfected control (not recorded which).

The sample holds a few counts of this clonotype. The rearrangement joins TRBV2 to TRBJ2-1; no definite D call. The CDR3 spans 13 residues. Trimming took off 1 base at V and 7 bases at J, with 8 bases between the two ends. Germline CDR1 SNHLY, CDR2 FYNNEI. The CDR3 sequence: CASSEERENEQFF. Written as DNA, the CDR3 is TGTGCCAGCAGTGAAGAGCGAGAGAATGAGCAGTTCTTC.

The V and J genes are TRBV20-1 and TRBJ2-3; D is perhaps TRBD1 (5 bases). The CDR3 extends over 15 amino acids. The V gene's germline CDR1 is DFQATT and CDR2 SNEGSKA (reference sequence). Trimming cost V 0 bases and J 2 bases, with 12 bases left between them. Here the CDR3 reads CSARDGKGNTDTQYF. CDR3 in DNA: TGCAGTGCTAGAGATGGGAAGGGGAACACAGATACGCAGTATTTT.

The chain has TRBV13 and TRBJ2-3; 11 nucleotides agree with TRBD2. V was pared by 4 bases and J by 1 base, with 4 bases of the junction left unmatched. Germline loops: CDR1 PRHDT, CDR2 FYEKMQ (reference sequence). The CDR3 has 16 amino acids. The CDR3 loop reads CASSSGLAARTDTQYF. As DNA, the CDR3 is TGTGCCAGCAGCTCGGGACTAGCGGCCCGCACAGATACGCAGTATTTT.

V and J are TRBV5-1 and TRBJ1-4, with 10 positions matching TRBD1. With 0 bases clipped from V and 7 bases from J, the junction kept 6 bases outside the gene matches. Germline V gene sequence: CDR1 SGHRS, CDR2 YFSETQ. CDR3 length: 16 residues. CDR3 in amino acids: CASSLGQGASGEKLFF. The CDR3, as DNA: TGCGCCAGCAGCTTGGGACAGGGGGCCAGCGGTGAAAAACTGTTTTTT.

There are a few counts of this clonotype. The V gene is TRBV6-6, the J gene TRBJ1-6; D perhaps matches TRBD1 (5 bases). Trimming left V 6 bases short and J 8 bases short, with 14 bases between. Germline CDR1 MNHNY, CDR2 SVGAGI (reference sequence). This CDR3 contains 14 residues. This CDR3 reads CASRHREGHSPLHF. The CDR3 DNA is TGTGCCAGCAGGCACAGAGAGGGGCATTCACCCCTCCACTTT.

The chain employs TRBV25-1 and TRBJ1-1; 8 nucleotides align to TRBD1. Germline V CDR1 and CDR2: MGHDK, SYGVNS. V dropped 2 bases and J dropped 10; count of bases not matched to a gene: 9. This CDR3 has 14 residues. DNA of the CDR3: TGTGCCAGCAGTGAACTGACAGGGGCGGGGGTAGCTTTCTTT. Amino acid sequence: CASSELTGAGVAFF.

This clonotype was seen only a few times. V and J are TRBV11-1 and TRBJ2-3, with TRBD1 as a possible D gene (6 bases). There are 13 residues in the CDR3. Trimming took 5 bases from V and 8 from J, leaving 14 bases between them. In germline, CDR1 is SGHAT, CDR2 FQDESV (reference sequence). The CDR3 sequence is CASSANRAGTQYF. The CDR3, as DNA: TGTGCCAGCAGCGCGAACAGGGCCGGTACGCAGTATTTT.

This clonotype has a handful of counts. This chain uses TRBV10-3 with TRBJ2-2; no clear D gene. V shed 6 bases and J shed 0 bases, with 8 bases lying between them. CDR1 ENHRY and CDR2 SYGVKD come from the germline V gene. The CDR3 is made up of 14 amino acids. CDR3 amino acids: CAISSTSNTGELFF. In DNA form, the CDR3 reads TGTGCCATCAGCTCGACATCGAACACCGGGGAGCTGTTTTTT.

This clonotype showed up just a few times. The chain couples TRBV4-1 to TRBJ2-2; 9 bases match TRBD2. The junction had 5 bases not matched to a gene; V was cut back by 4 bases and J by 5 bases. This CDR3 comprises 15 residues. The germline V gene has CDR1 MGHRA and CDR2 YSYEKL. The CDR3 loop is CASSLVAGVTGELFF. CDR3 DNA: TGCGCCAGCAGCCTAGTAGCGGGGGTAACCGGGGAGCTGTTTTTT.

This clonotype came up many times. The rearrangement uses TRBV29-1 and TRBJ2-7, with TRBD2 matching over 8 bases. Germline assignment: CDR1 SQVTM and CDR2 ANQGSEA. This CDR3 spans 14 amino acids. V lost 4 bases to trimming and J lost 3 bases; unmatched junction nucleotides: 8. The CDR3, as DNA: TGCAGCGTTGTGTGGAGCGGGAGAAGCTACGAGCAGTACTTC. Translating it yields CSVVWSGRSYEQYF.

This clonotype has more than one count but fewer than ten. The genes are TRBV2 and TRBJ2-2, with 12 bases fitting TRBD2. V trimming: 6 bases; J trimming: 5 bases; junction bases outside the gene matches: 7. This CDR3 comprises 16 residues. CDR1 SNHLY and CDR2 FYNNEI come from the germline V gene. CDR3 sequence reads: CASRTSGRLETGELFF. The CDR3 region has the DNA TGTGCCAGCAGGACTAGCGGGAGATTGGAGACCGGGGAGCTGTTTTTT.

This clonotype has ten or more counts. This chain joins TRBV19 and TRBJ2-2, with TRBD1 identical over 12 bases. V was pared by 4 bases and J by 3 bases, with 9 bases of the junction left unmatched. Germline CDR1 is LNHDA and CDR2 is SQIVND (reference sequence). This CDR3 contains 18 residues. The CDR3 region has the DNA TGTGCCAGTAGTACCGGGACAGGGGGCCCGTTGGACACCGGGGAGCTGTTTTTT. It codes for CASSTGTGGPLDTGELFF.

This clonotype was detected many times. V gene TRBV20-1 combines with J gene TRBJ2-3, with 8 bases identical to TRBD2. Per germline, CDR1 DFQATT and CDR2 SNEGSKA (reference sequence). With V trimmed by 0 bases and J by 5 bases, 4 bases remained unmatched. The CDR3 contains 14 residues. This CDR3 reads CSARDLAGGDTQYF. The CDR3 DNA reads TGCAGTGCTAGAGATCTCGCGGGAGGAGATACGCAGTATTTT.

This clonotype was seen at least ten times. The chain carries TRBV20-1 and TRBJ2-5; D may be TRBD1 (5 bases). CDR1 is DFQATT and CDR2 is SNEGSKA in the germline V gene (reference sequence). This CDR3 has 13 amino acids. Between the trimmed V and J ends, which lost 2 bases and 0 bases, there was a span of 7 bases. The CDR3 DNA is TGCAGTGCTAGACAGGGCAACCAAGAGACCCAGTACTTC. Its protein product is CSARQGNQETQYF.

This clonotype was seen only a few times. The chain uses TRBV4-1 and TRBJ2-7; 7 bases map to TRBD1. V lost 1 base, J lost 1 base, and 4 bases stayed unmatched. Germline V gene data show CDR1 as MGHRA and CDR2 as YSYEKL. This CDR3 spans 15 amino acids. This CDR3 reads CASSQGDSGSYEQYF. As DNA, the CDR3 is TGCGCCAGCAGCCAAGGGGACAGTGGATCCTACGAGCAGTACTTC.

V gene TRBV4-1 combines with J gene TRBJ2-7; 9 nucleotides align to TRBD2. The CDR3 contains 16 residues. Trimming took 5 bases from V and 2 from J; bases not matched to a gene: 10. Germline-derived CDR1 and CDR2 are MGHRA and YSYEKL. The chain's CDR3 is CASSYIQGGRAYEQYF. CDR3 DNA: TGCGCCAGCAGCTACATCCAAGGCGGGAGGGCCTACGAGCAGTACTTC.

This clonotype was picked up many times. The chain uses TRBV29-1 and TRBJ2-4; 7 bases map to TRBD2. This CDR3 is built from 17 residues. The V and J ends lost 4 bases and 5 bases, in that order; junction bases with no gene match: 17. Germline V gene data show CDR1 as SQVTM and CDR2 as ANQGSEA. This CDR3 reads CSVVGQDSGSHENIQYF. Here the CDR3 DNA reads TGCAGCGTTGTGGGCCAAGATAGCGGGTCACATGAAAACATTCAGTACTTC.

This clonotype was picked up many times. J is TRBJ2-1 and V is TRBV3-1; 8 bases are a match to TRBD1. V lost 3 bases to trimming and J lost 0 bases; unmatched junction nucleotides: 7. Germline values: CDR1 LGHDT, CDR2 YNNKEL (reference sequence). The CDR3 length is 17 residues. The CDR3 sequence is CASSHEDRVNSYNEQFF. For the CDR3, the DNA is TGTGCCAGCAGCCACGAGGACAGGGTAAACTCCTACAATGAGCAGTTCTTC.

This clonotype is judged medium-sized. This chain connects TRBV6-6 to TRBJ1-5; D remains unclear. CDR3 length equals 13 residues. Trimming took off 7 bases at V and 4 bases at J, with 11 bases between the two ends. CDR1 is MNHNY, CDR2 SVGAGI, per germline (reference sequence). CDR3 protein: CASTMDGNQPQHF. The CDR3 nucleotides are TGTGCCAGCACTATGGACGGGAATCAGCCCCAGCATTTT.

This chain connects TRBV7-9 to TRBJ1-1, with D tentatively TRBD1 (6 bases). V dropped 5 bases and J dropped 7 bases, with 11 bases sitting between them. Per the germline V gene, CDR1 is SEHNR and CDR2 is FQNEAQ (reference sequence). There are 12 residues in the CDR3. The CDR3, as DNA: TGTGCCAGCAGCCAATGGACAGTTGAAGCTTTCTTT. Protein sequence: CASSQWTVEAFF.

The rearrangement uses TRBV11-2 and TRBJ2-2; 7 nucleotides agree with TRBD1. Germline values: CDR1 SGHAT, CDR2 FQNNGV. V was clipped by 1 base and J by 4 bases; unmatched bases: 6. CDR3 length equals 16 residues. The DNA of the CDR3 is TGTGCCAGCAGCTTAGGGTATTCAGGGGGCACCGGGGAGCTGTTTTTT. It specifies CASSLGYSGGTGELFF.

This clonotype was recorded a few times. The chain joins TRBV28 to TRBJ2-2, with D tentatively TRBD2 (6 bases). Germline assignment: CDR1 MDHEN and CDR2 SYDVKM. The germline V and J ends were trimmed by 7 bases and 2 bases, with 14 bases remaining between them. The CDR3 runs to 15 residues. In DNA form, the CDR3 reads TGTGCCAGCACCAGGGCGGGGTTTAACACCGGGGAGCTGTTTTTT. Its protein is CASTRAGFNTGELFF. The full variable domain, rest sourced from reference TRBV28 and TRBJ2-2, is DVKVTQSSRYLVKRTGEKVFLECVQDMDHENMFWYRQDPGLGLRLIYFSYDVKMKEKGDIPEGYSVSREKKERFSLILESASTNQTSMYLCASTRAGFNTGELFFGEGSRLTVL.

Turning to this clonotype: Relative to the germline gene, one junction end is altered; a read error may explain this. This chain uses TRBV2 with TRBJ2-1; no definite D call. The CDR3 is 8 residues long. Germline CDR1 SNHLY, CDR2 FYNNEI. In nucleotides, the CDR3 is TGTGCCAGCAGTGAAATCTACTTC. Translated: CASSEIYF.

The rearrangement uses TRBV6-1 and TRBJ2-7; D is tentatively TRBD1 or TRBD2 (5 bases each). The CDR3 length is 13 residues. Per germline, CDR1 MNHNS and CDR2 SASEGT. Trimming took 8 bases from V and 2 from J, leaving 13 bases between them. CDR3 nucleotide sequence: TGTGCCAGCGGAGGCAGGGTGACCTACGAGCAGTACTTC. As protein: CASGGRVTYEQYF.